This T cell receptor beta chain derives from a study of blood T cell repertoires in COVID-19 (dated by TCRdb to about 2020). Some background on the complete study: The collaborator samples originated in the United States, Italy and Spain and spanned the acute and convalescent phases of COVID-19. Nearly every sample came with metadata listing a de-identified subject ID, COVID-19 status, age in years and sex. Samples came from the ongoing ImmuneRACE study (first 160 participants) plus 1,254 subjects from 6 global collaborators. Where HLA class I and class II types were available, the types were taken from metadata supplied by the sample provider, not from assay-based typing. The repertoires were released in a freely available public database meant as a resource for research on the immune response to SARS-CoV-2. The material from the prospective study consisted of cDNA or gDNA derived from T cells, B-cell-depleted T cells, or PBMCs. The dataset comprised deeply sampled blood TCRbeta repertoires from subjects exposed to, actively infected with, or recovered from COVID-19.

Participants in the prospective study were enrolled through a virtual design, were aged roughly 18 to 100 years, and lived in approximately 25 United States geographic areas. To assign participants to cohorts, the prospective study relied on clinical history that participants themselves reported in a screening survey and a study questionnaire. Exposed participants had been in contact, within 2 weeks of entering the study, with a person who had a PCR-confirmed or clinician-diagnosed case of COVID-19. Each participant in the prospective study had whole blood, serum and a nasopharyngeal or oropharyngeal swab collected by mobile phlebotomists. Over a roughly 2-month period, participants in the prospective study had the option of providing additional blood draws and questionnaires. Prospective study blood samples were shipped either frozen or at room temperature before DNA extraction. With respect to this clone: This clone's antigen is unknown. Base-call qualities are not available, and no considerably larger clone is one nucleotide away.

Study-wide conclusions, independent of this receptor: The amount of clinical and demographic metadata varied by source and participant and was provided uncurated.

Compared with germline, V lacks 7 bases and J lacks 7 bases; bases without a gene match: 11. Spanning cysteine to phenylalanine, the CDR3 consists of 14 amino acids. The entry retains the CDR3 DNA only, 42 bases that are in frame from base 1. CDR1 and CDR2 are drawn from the germline V gene (reference sequence): LNHDA, SQIVND. The immunoSEQ Assay, a bias-controlled multiplex PCR, was used to amplify TCRbeta CDR3 regions from genomic DNA. The study's own analysis went as follows. Nucleated cell counts per sample were estimated from amplification of reference gene primers within the assay. Sequence reads were collapsed and filtered to measure the absolute abundance of every unique TCRbeta CDR3 rearrangement. Productive Simpson clonality was computed per sample as the square root of Simpson's diversity index over productive rearrangements. The source is immuneACCESS, and TCRdb retained only in-frame sequences with V and J called. Part of the clones is not carried over; for the studies checked, unresolved V genes explain less than half of this, and the remainder is unexplained. Clone size and the V and J calls come from that table; the DNA yielded D and trimming. Recorded for this sample are 300,000 to 400,000 clones; 90% to 95% of them occurred a single time. Together, the top ten hold 3.9% of the sample.

The TCR originated in a woman in her thirties who had been exposed to COVID-19. This sequence uses TRBV19 and TRBJ1-2, with 8 bases in between that match TRBD1. Sample: PBMCs or T cells enriched from blood (not recorded which). The DNA sequence is given as TGTGCCAGTACCCCAGACAGGGGCTTGGCTGGCTACACCTTC. The translation is CASTPDRGLAGYTF.